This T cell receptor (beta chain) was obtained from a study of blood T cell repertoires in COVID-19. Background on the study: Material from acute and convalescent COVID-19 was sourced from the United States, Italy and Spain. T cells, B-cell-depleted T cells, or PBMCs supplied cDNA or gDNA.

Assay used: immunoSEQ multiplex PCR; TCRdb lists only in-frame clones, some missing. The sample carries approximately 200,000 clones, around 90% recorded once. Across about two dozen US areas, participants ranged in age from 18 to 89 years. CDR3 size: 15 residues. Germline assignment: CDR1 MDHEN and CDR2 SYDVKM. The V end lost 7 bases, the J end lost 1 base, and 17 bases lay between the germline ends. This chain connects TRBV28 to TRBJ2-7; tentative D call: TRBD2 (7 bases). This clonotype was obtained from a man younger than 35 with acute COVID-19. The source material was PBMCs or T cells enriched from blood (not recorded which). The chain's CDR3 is CASTEGGVRSYEQYF. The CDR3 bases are TGTGCCAGCACCGAAGGGGGGGTAAGGTCCTACGAGCAGTACTTC.